This TCR beta chain emerged from a study of blood T cell repertoires in COVID-19. About the research overall: Samples came from the United States, Italy and Spain, spanning acute and convalescent COVID-19. Sources were T cells, B-cell-depleted T cells, or PBMCs; the material itself was cDNA or gDNA.

This CDR3 spans 15 amino acids. V was pared by 0 bases and J by 4 bases, with 13 bases between. Germline values: CDR1 SGHDT, CDR2 YYEEEE. Original methodology: Using reference gene primer amplification, nucleated cell counts were estimated. Using immunoSEQ multiplex PCR, the repertoire was profiled, and TCRdb retains in-frame clones only, with some absent. The V and J calls and clone size are taken from that table; D and trimming were inferred from the DNA. The sample has some 310,000 clones; around 87% are singletons. This chain links TRBV5-6 with TRBJ1-2, with D possibly being TRBD1 (6 bases). The TCR originated in a man aged 50 or older with active or convalescent COVID-19. Specimen: peripheral blood. The CDR3 DNA reads TGTGCCAGCAGCTTGGGGCAGGGGCTATTCTATGGCTACACCTTC. Translation gives CASSLGQGLFYGYTF.